Shown below are 30 T cell receptor beta chains from a single sample sequenced in a study of radiotherapy plus CTLA-4 blockade in lung cancer. Libraries were prepared by immunoSEQ multiplex PCR; TCRdb keeps only in-frame clonotypes and omits some of them. The sample shows more than 60,000 clones, 65% to 85% of them seen only once. The sequencing here drew on peripheral blood, taken from a patient treated with radiotherapy plus ipilimumab. The receptors originated from a human donor with non-small cell lung cancer who had a complete response to radiotherapy plus ipilimumab.

This CDR3 is CASSYPPGTEAFF. CDR3 DNA: TGTGCCAGCAGTTACCCCCCCGGCACTGAAGCTTTCTTT. This chain links TRBV6-5 with TRBJ1-1; D call uncertain. The CDR3 loop spans 13 amino acids. V lost 2 bases and J 4 bases, leaving 8 bases between the germline ends. Germline assignment: CDR1 MNHEY and CDR2 SVGAGI.

This rearrangement joins TRBV19 to TRBJ2-7; D possibly corresponds to TRBD1 (5 bases). The V end was cut by 1 base, the J end by 4 bases, with 14 bases between. This CDR3 region has 15 residues. Germline V lookup: CDR1 LNHDA, CDR2 SQIVND (reference sequence). CDR3 loop: CASSIVSQGSYEQYF. The CDR3 DNA reads TGTGCCAGTAGTATAGTCTCGCAGGGCTCTTACGAGCAGTACTTC. Combining the CDR3 with reference TRBV19 and TRBJ2-7 gives the whole variable domain DGGITQSPKYLFRKEGQNVTLSCEQNLNHDAMYWYRQDPGQGLRLIYYSQIVNDFQKGDIAEGYSVSREKKESFPLTVTSAQKNPTAFYLCASSIVSQGSYEQYFGPGTRLTVT.

The CDR3 bases are TGTGCCTGGAGTGTACTTTCAGGGGTCGGCTACACCTTC. Residues: CAWSVLSGVGYTF. This sequence joins TRBV30 and TRBJ1-2, with D tentatively TRBD1 (6 bases). V was clipped by 0 bases and J by 8 bases, with 13 bases between them. The length of the CDR3 is 13 residues. Germline V gene lookup returns CDR1 GTSNPN and CDR2 SVGIG (reference sequence).

This clone has more than one count but fewer than ten. The gene calls are TRBV6-5 and TRBJ1-4, with 7 positions matching TRBD1. The CDR3 spans 14 residues. V lost 6 bases, J lost 5 bases, and 6 bases stayed unmatched. CDR1 is MNHEY, CDR2 SVGAGI, per germline. The CDR3 here is CASSRDRTNEKLFF. The CDR3 DNA reads TGTGCCAGCAGCCGGGACAGAACAAATGAAAAACTGTTTTTT.

The CDR3 sequence is CASSNPAPAGETQYF. DNA of the CDR3: TGTGCCAGCAGCAACCCGGCCCCAGCGGGGGAGACCCAGTACTTC. This rearrangement joins TRBV11-2 to TRBJ2-5; TRBD2 matches at 7 bases. The CDR3 covers 15 residues. Trimming cost V 5 bases and J 5 bases; bases outside gene matches: 11. The germline gives CDR1 SGHAT, CDR2 FQNNGV. Combining the CDR3 with reference TRBV11-2 and TRBJ2-5 gives the whole variable domain EAGVAQSPRYKIIEKRQSVAFWCNPISGHATLYWYQQILGQGPKLLIQFQNNGVVDDSQLPKDRFSAERLKGVDSTLKIQPAKLEDSAVYLCASSNPAPAGETQYFGPGTRLLVL.

This sequence joins TRBV28 and TRBJ2-3, with a possible D match to TRBD2 (5 bases). This CDR3 is built from 14 residues. The germline V and J ends were trimmed by 7 bases and 6 bases, with 17 bases remaining between them. Germline-derived CDR1 and CDR2 are MDHEN and SYDVKM. The CDR3 DNA is TGTGCCAGCACCTTTGGAGGTGTGTCGGATACGCAGTATTTT. This sequence encodes CASTFGGVSDTQYF.

This clone was observed once. A much larger clone lies a single base off, so this may be a read error. The J gene is TRBJ2-1, the V gene TRBV6-5, with 10 bases fitting TRBD2. After removal of 6 bases from V and 4 bases from J, the junction contained 6 bases not matched to a gene. This CDR3 comprises 15 residues. Germline V gene lookup returns CDR1 MNHEY and CDR2 SVGAGI. In DNA, the CDR3 is TGTGCCAGCAGCTCCGGACTAGCGGCTTACAATGAGCAGTTCTTC. This codes for CASSSGLAAYNEQFF.

V gene TRBV12-5 combines with J gene TRBJ2-3; the match to TRBD2 covers 7 bases. The CDR3 has 14 amino acids. Germline CDR1 LGHNT, CDR2 FRNRAP. The V segment lost 2 bases and the J segment 4 bases; nucleotides outside the gene matches: 3. The DNA for the CDR3 is TGTGCTAGTGGTTTGACGGGGGGAGCAGATACGCAGTATTTT. Translated: CASGLTGGADTQYF.

The CDR3 loop reads CASSDGTGAQETQYF. In DNA, the CDR3 is TGCGCCAGCAGTGACGGGACAGGGGCCCAAGAGACCCAGTACTTC. The V gene is TRBV10-1, the J gene TRBJ2-5; 10 bases fit TRBD1. From germline, CDR1 is WNHNN and CDR2 SYGVQD (reference sequence). CDR3 size: 15 residues. V shed 3 bases and J 1 base; nucleotides not matched to a gene: 2.

V and J are TRBV29-1 and TRBJ1-1, with D perhaps TRBD1 (5 bases). CDR1 is SQVTM, CDR2 ANQGSEA, per germline. This CDR3 region has 11 residues. The ends were cut back, 4 bases at V and 10 bases at J, with 13 bases in the middle. CDR3 in DNA: TGCAGCGTTGTGAGTTTAGGGGTAGCTTTCTTT. This translates into CSVVSLGVAFF.

The chain joins TRBV6-5 to TRBJ2-1, with D tentatively TRBD2 (5 bases). The V end was cut by 8 bases, the J end by 0 bases, with 11 bases between. There are 14 residues in the CDR3. Germline CDR1 reads MNHEY; CDR2 reads SVGAGI. The chain's CDR3 is CASSLALSYNEQFF. The DNA for the CDR3 is TGTGCCAGCTCGTTAGCGCTCTCCTACAATGAGCAGTTCTTC.

The chain couples TRBV30 to TRBJ1-2; 10 positions match TRBD1. The CDR3 totals 14 residues. Looked up from germline, CDR1 is GTSNPN and CDR2 is SVGIG (reference sequence). V gave up 2 bases and J gave up 8 bases; unmatched junction bases: 8. CDR3 DNA: TGTGCCTGGAGTCGGGACAGGGGCAGTAGAGGCTACACCTTC. Encoded protein: CAWSRDRGSRGYTF.

V usage is TRBV7-3 and J usage is TRBJ1-5; 8 bases agree with TRBD1. CDR1 is SGHTA and CDR2 is FQGTGA in the germline V gene. The CDR3 runs to 14 residues. The V and J ends lost 4 bases and 7 bases, in that order; junction bases with no gene match: 6. The CDR3 loop reads CASSSDRVVQPQHF. CDR3 nucleotide sequence: TGTGCCAGCAGCTCGGACAGGGTAGTCCAGCCCCAGCATTTT. The whole variable domain, remainder taken from reference TRBV7-3 and TRBJ1-5, is GAGVSQTPSNKVTEKGKYVELRCDPISGHTALYWYRQSLGQGPEFLIYFQGTGAADDSGLPNDRFFAVRPEGSVSTLKIQRTERGDSAVYLCASSSDRVVQPQHFGDGTRLSIL.

This chain uses TRBV6-6 with TRBJ2-7, with TRBD2 as a possible D gene (6 bases). Germline CDR1 reads MNHNY; CDR2 reads SVGAGI (reference sequence). Trimming removed 0 bases from V and 5 bases from J, with 8 bases in between. CDR3 length equals 13 residues. CDR3 coding DNA: TGTGCCAGCAGTTACTCTGGGGGGAACGAGCAGTACTTC. Encoded protein: CASSYSGGNEQYF.

The chain combines TRBV30 with TRBJ2-1; 9 positions match TRBD1. Germline loops: CDR1 GTSNPN, CDR2 SVGIG (reference sequence). This CDR3 comprises 15 residues. The ends lost 3 bases at V and 9 bases at J; junction bases unmatched: 12. Here the CDR3 DNA reads TGTGCCTGGAGCTTGTGGGACAGGGTCATAGGTGAGCAGTTCTTC. Translated, it gives CAWSLWDRVIGEQFF. The variable domain in full, with the rest retrieved from reference TRBV30 and TRBJ2-1, is SQTIHQWPATLVQPVGSPLSLECTVEGTSNPNLYWYRQAAGRGLQLLFYSVGIGQISSEVPQNLSASRPQDRQFILSSKKLLLSDSGFYLCAWSLWDRVIGEQFFGPGTRLTVL.

This clone was observed a single time. The J gene is TRBJ2-3, the V gene TRBV5-1, with 7 bases that match TRBD1. This CDR3 spans 16 amino acids. Trimming took 0 bases from V and 2 from J; bases not matched to a gene: 6. Germline lookup yields CDR1 SGHRS and CDR2 YFSETQ. The CDR3 is CASSLGQGYFTDTQYF. DNA of the CDR3: TGCGCCAGCAGCTTGGGACAGGGATATTTCACAGATACGCAGTATTTT.

The chain recombines TRBV13 with TRBJ2-1; 9 nucleotides match TRBD1. V lost 3 bases to trimming and J lost 3 bases; unmatched junction nucleotides: 0. The CDR3 is 14 amino acids. The germline CDR1 and CDR2 sequences are PRHDT and FYEKMQ (reference sequence). The CDR3 bases are TGTGCCAGCAGCTTGACAGGGGGCTACAATGAGCAGTTCTTC. Translation: CASSLTGGYNEQFF.

This chain links TRBV28 with TRBJ2-5; D call uncertain. CDR1 and CDR2 (germline): MDHEN, SYDVKM. The CDR3 sequence is 13 residues long. V lost 5 bases and J lost 5, with 12 bases in between. In DNA form, the CDR3 reads TGTGCCAGCAGTCGCCGGGTCCGGGAGACCCAGTACTTC. It codes for CASSRRVRETQYF.

V and J are TRBV28 and TRBJ2-7; no clear D. The CDR3 contains 13 residues. Trimming removed 5 bases at V and 2 bases at J, with 10 bases between. Per germline, CDR1 MDHEN and CDR2 SYDVKM. The CDR3 is CASSSDQPYEQYF. DNA of the CDR3: TGTGCCAGCAGTAGCGATCAACCCTACGAGCAGTACTTC.

The V and J genes are TRBV14 and TRBJ2-7, with TRBD1 identical over 9 bases. V shed 4 bases, J shed 4 bases, and the junction held 11 bases outside the gene matches. The CDR3 has 16 amino acids. Germline CDR1 and CDR2: SGHDN and FVKESK. The CDR3 nucleotides read TGTGCCAGCAGCCCGGGACGCCGGACAGGGGTGTACGAGCAGTACTTC. Residues: CASSPGRRTGVYEQYF.

The J gene is TRBJ1-1, the V gene TRBV11-2, with D hard to call. There are 16 residues in the CDR3. Trimming cost V 0 bases and J 1 base, with 12 bases left between them. Per the germline V gene, CDR1 is SGHAT and CDR2 is FQNNGV. CDR3 coding DNA: TGTGCCAGCAGCTTAGATCTGACTTCGGGGAACACTGAAGCTTTCTTT. It translates to CASSLDLTSGNTEAFF. The entire variable domain, with the rest obtained from reference TRBV11-2 and TRBJ1-1, is as follows: EAGVAQSPRYKIIEKRQSVAFWCNPISGHATLYWYQQILGQGPKLLIQFQNNGVVDDSQLPKDRFSAERLKGVDSTLKIQPAKLEDSAVYLCASSLDLTSGNTEAFFGQGTRLTVV.

This chain uses TRBV5-6 with TRBJ2-7; D may be TRBD1 (5 bases). The CDR3 is 18 amino acids. Per germline, CDR1 SGHDT and CDR2 YYEEEE. Trimming cost V 5 bases and J 2 bases, with 26 bases left between them. CDR3 in amino acids: CASSPRPLTTDKTYEQYF. The CDR3 region has the DNA TGTGCCAGCAGTCCCAGACCCCTCACGACAGATAAGACCTACGAGCAGTACTTC.

Details on this clone: At one end, the junction sequence differs from germline, possibly due to a read error. The CDR3 DNA is TGTGCCAGCAGCTCGCTCGGGTCTAATTATGGCTACACCTTC. Protein product: CASSSLGSNYGYTF. The V call is TRBV5-4, the J call TRBJ1-2; D gene ambiguous. Germline V gene sequence: CDR1 SGHNT, CDR2 YYREEE (reference sequence). This CDR3 has 14 amino acids.

The chain carries TRBV4-3 and TRBJ1-3; 7 bases map to TRBD1. Germline CDR1 reads LGHNA; CDR2 reads YSLEER. The junction had 5 bases not matched to a gene; V was cut back by 0 bases and J by 0 bases. The CDR3 loop spans 17 amino acids. CDR3 DNA sequence: TGCGCCAGCAGCCAAGAGGGAAGGGGGCACTCTGGAAACACCATATATTTT. Translated: CASSQEGRGHSGNTIYF.

The chain joins TRBV10-3 to TRBJ2-1; 10 positions match TRBD2. Looked up from germline, CDR1 is ENHRY and CDR2 is SYGVKD. After removal of 5 bases from V and 9 bases from J, the junction contained 22 bases not matched to a gene. The CDR3 spans 19 residues. The CDR3 nucleotides read TGTGCCATCAGTTTTAGGGGCCCCGATACTAGCGGGGCTCGGGGTGAGCAGTTCTTC. Translated: CAISFRGPDTSGARGEQFF.

The chain combines TRBV21-1 with TRBJ2-7; whether TRBD2, the table's D call, matches the DNA was not checked. TRBV21-1 has pseudogene status. This CDR3 spans 13 amino acids. DNA of the CDR3: TGTGCCAGCAGCAAAGAGAGAGGAGACGAGCAGTACTTC. It codes for CASSKERGDEQYF.

The rearrangement joins TRBV6-5 to TRBJ2-7; unclear D gene. V lost 4 bases, J lost 3 bases, and 7 bases lay in between. The CDR3 sequence is 12 residues long. The germline CDR1 and CDR2 sequences are MNHEY and SVGAGI. Here the CDR3 DNA reads TGTGCCAGCAGTTCAGAATACTACGAGCAGTACTTC. This gives the protein CASSSEYYEQYF.

The rearrangement links TRBV19 to TRBJ1-5, with TRBD1 identical over 7 bases. J lost 3 bases, V lost 6 bases, and 8 bases had no gene match. CDR1 LNHDA and CDR2 SQIVND come from the germline V gene (reference sequence). The length of the CDR3 is 15 residues. The chain's CDR3 is CASRANRGVNQPQHF. CDR3 sequence (DNA): TGTGCCAGTAGGGCAAACAGGGGAGTCAATCAGCCCCAGCATTTT.

This clone appeared a few times. This chain uses TRBV30 with TRBJ1-6; TRBD1 matches 10 bases. Trimming cost V 3 bases and J 10 bases; bases outside gene matches: 6. The length of the CDR3 is 14 residues. CDR1 is GTSNPN, CDR2 SVGIG, per germline (reference sequence). CDR3 sequence (DNA): TGTGCCTGGAGCCGGGACAGGGGATCCTCACCCCTCCACTTT. It is translated as CAWSRDRGSSPLHF.

This chain joins TRBV11-2 and TRBJ2-6; 9 nucleotides match TRBD1. Trimming removed 3 bases from V and 0 bases from J; junction bases left unmatched: 6. The CDR3 has 18 amino acids. Per the germline V gene, CDR1 is SGHAT and CDR2 is FQNNGV. DNA for the CDR3: TGTGCCAGCAGCTTTAAGACAGGGGGAAGCTCTGGGGCCAACGTCCTGACTTTC. Translated: CASSFKTGGSSGANVLTF.